These 20 T cell receptor beta chains came from one sample sequenced in a study of T cells in Graves' hyperthyroidism and ophthalmopathy. Regions amplified from RNA transcripts were the TCR beta CDR3 regions. The study used the HTBI primer set for a first-round RT-PCR of the TCR CDR3. A single record per CDR3 protein comes from TCRdb applying MiXCR to the multiplex PCR reads. Here the sample spans about 700,000 distinct CDR3 sequences, approximately 15% being singletons. Material for sequencing was blood. The source is a young woman with Graves' hyperthyroidism.

This clonotype was observed many times. The chain employs TRBV9 and TRBJ2-1; 11 bases map to TRBD2. This CDR3 region has 19 residues. Unmatched junction bases numbered 16, after V lost 5 bases and J lost 3 bases. The germline gives CDR1 SGDLS, CDR2 YYNGEE. The CDR3 loop is CASRVGGGSGRADYNEQFF. The CDR3, as DNA: TGTGCCAGCAGAGTCGGAGGGGGTAGCGGGAGGGCGGACTACAATGAGCAGTTCTTC.

Many counts were recorded for this clonotype. The chain uses TRBV2 and TRBJ1-5; maybe TRBD1 (5 bases). The CDR3 runs 16 residues. CDR1 and CDR2 (germline): SNHLY, FYNNEI. The V end was cut by 3 bases, the J end by 2 bases, with 14 bases between. CDR3 sequence (DNA): TGTGCCAGCAGTGATGGGGGAGGAGTAGGCAATCAGCCCCAGCATTTT. Residues: CASSDGGGVGNQPQHF.

This clonotype was recorded a few times. The chain employs TRBV28 and TRBJ2-5; 10 bases agree with TRBD2. J lost 5 bases, V lost 5 bases, and 8 bases had no gene match. The CDR3 runs to 15 residues. Germline CDR1 is MDHEN and CDR2 is SYDVKM. Here the CDR3 reads CASSASGRAWETQYF. CDR3 DNA sequence: TGTGCCAGCAGTGCGAGCGGGAGGGCGTGGGAGACCCAGTACTTC.

This clonotype occurred a few times. This sequence joins TRBV28 and TRBJ1-4; D is uncertain. Germline V CDR1 and CDR2: MDHEN, SYDVKM. Trimming shortened V by 2 bases and J by 7 bases, and 14 bases separated the two germline ends. This CDR3 has 15 amino acids. For the CDR3, the DNA is TGTGCCAGCAGTTTAGGTGTTAGCTCCGGTGAAAAACTGTTTTTT. Translating gives CASSLGVSSGEKLFF.

The sample holds many counts of this clonotype. The chain carries TRBV28 and TRBJ2-7, with TRBD1 matching over 12 bases. CDR3 size: 15 residues. Germline trimming cut 7 bases from V and 4 bases from J; bases unmatched to any gene: 8. CDR1 is MDHEN and CDR2 is SYDVKM in the germline V gene. CDR3: CASTIRGQGAYEQYF. In nucleotides, the CDR3 is TGTGCCAGCACTATACGGGGACAGGGGGCGTACGAGCAGTACTTC.

Many counts were recorded for this clonotype. This chain links TRBV11-2 with TRBJ2-5, with 12 bases fitting TRBD2. The ends lost 2 bases at V and 5 bases at J; junction bases unmatched: 3. The CDR3 has 15 amino acids. In germline, CDR1 is SGHAT, CDR2 FQNNGV. CDR3 sequence reads: CASSLRLAGVETQYF. Written as DNA, the CDR3 is TGTGCCAGCAGCTTAAGACTAGCGGGAGTGGAGACCCAGTACTTC.

DNA of the CDR3: TGTGCCAGCAACCCTGGGACAGGGAAAGAGACCCAGTACTTC. This translates into CASNPGTGKETQYF. V usage is TRBV7-2 and J usage is TRBJ2-5, with 9 positions matching TRBD1. In germline, CDR1 is SGHTA, CDR2 FQGNSA. The CDR3 runs to 14 residues. V shed 7 bases, J shed 3 bases, and the junction held 6 bases outside the gene matches.

This clonotype occurred a few times. The gene calls are TRBV30 and TRBJ2-5; D perhaps matches TRBD1 (7 bases). Between the trimmed V and J ends, which lost 2 bases and 5 bases, there was a span of 12 bases. The germline V gene encodes CDR1 GTSNPN and CDR2 SVGIG (reference sequence). The CDR3 covers 13 residues. The CDR3 sequence is CAWSYRGLETQYF. The DNA of the CDR3 is TGTGCCTGGAGTTACAGGGGACTGGAGACCCAGTACTTC.

A few counts support this clonotype. This rearrangement joins TRBV2 to TRBJ2-1, with D possibly matching TRBD2 (7 bases). Per germline, CDR1 SNHLY and CDR2 FYNNEI. The CDR3 has 14 amino acids. V dropped 6 bases and J dropped 4 bases, with 13 bases sitting between them. The CDR3 nucleotides read TGTGCCAGCAGCGGGGGGCGGGGTTACAATGAGCAGTTCTTC. It encodes CASSGGRGYNEQFF.

This clonotype was recorded at least ten times. J is TRBJ1-1 and V is TRBV9, with D perhaps matching TRBD1 (6 bases). Germline CDR1 SGDLS, CDR2 YYNGEE. This CDR3 is 16 amino acids long. The V and J ends lost 1 base and 4 bases respectively, with 17 bases between them. CDR3 protein: CASSVRGGVLGTEAFF. DNA for the CDR3: TGTGCCAGCAGCGTAAGGGGGGGGGTGCTAGGCACTGAAGCTTTCTTT.

The sample holds a few counts of this clonotype. The genes are TRBV2 and TRBJ1-1; D is uncertain. This CDR3 is built from 14 residues. CDR1 SNHLY and CDR2 FYNNEI come from the germline V gene. Trimming took off 3 bases at V and 0 bases at J, with 8 bases between the two ends. CDR3 coding DNA: TGTGCCAGCAGTGACCCCGGTATGAACACTGAAGCTTTCTTT. It is translated as CASSDPGMNTEAFF.

CDR3 sequence (DNA): TGCAGCGTCCAGGGGTTAGCGGGAGGCTACAATGAGCAGTTCTTC. Amino acids: CSVQGLAGGYNEQFF. This chain uses TRBV29-1 with TRBJ2-1; 10 positions agree with TRBD2. Trimming took 6 bases from V and 3 from J; bases not matched to a gene: 8. CDR1 is SQVTM, CDR2 ANQGSEA, per germline. The CDR3 has 15 amino acids.

V usage is TRBV6-5 and J usage is TRBJ2-3; D is perhaps TRBD2 (5 bases). The CDR3 has 14 amino acids. Germline lookup yields CDR1 MNHEY and CDR2 SVGAGI. Trimming removed 2 bases at V and 1 base at J, with 7 bases between. CDR3 region: CASSYREGTDTQYF. CDR3 DNA sequence: TGTGCCAGCAGTTACCGGGAAGGCACAGATACGCAGTATTTT.

This clonotype was counted at least ten times. The V call is TRBV5-1, the J call TRBJ1-1; D is ambiguous. Germline V lookup: CDR1 SGHRS, CDR2 YFSETQ. V shed 0 bases and J shed 11 bases, with 11 bases lying between them. The length of the CDR3 is 12 residues. The CDR3 loop reads CASSLDGPEAFF. The CDR3 DNA is TGCGCCAGCAGCTTGGATGGCCCCGAGGCTTTCTTT.

This clonotype was recorded many times. This chain uses TRBV28 with TRBJ2-7; TRBD2 matches at 7 bases. This CDR3 spans 14 amino acids. Germline assignment: CDR1 MDHEN and CDR2 SYDVKM. V lost 5 bases and J lost 5; bases outside the gene matches: 9. The CDR3 here is CASSAPGTIDEQYF. The CDR3, as DNA: TGTGCCAGCAGTGCCCCCGGGACTATCGACGAGCAGTACTTC.

The chain joins TRBV2 to TRBJ1-6, with D unresolved. The CDR3 is made up of 15 amino acids. CDR1 and CDR2 from the germline V gene are SNHLY and FYNNEI. V gave up 5 bases and J gave up 6 bases, with 14 bases separating them. For the CDR3, the DNA is TGTGCCAGCAGTCCAAAAGGCGGATCTAATTCACCCCTCCACTTT. Its translation is CASSPKGGSNSPLHF.

This clonotype was seen a few times. V and J are TRBV29-1 and TRBJ2-2; D is undetermined. This CDR3 contains 12 residues. V dropped 3 bases and J dropped 7 bases, with 9 bases sitting between them. Germline CDR1 reads SQVTM; CDR2 reads ANQGSEA. CDR3 DNA: TGCAGCGTTGAGCAGGAAAACGGGGAGCTGTTTTTT. It yields the protein CSVEQENGELFF.

This clonotype was picked up a small number of times. The CDR3 region is CSARVSGAGNEKLFF. CDR3 in DNA: TGCAGTGCTAGGGTTTCAGGGGCGGGGAATGAAAAACTGTTTTTT. The gene calls are TRBV20-1 and TRBJ1-4, with D maybe TRBD1 (6 bases). The germline gives CDR1 DFQATT, CDR2 SNEGSKA (reference sequence). This CDR3 spans 15 amino acids. The germline V and J ends were trimmed by 3 bases and 5 bases, with 16 bases remaining between them.

This clonotype was recorded many times. The CDR3 spells CAGRRVNTEAFF. CDR3 nucleotides: TGTGCCGGACGCAGGGTGAACACTGAAGCTTTCTTT. The V and J genes are TRBV30 and TRBJ1-1; D perhaps matches TRBD1 (5 bases). The CDR3 contains 12 residues. Between the trimmed V and J ends, which lost 8 bases and 0 bases, there was a span of 10 bases. Looked up from germline, CDR1 is GTSNPN and CDR2 is SVGIG (reference sequence).

The rearrangement links TRBV7-8 to TRBJ2-6, with TRBD1 as a possible D gene (5 bases). CDR1 is SGHVS, CDR2 FQNEAQ, per germline. This CDR3 is built from 16 residues. V lost 1 base, J lost 4 bases, and 11 bases lay in between. The DNA for the CDR3 is TGTGCCAGCAGCTTAGGAAGGGGTATCGGGGCCAACGTCCTGACTTTC. Its translation is CASSLGRGIGANVLTF. Full variable domain (remainder filled in from reference TRBV7-8 and TRBJ2-6): GAGVSQSPRYKVAKRGQDVALRCDPISGHVSLFWYQQALGQGPEFLTYFQNEAQLDKSGLPSDRFFAERPEGSVSTLKIQRTQQEDSAVYLCASSLGRGIGANVLTFGAGSRLTVL.